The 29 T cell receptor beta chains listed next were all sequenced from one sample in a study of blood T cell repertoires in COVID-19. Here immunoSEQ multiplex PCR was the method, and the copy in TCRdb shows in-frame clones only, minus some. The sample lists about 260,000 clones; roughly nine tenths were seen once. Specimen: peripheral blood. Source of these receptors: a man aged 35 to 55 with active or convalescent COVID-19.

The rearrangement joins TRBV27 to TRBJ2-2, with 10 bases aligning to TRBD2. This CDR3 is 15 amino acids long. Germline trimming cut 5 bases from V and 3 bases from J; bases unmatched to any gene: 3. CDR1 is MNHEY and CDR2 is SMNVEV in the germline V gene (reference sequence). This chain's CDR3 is CASSLLAGYTGELFF. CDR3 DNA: TGTGCCAGCAGTCTACTAGCGGGGTACACCGGGGAGCTGTTTTTT.

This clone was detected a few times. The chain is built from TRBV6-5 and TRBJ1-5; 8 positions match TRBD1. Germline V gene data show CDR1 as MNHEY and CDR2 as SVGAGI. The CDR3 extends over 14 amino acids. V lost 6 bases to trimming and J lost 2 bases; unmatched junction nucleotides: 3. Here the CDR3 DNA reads TGTGCCAGCAGCGTGGGACAGGGCAATCAGCCCCAGCATTTT. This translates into CASSVGQGNQPQHF.

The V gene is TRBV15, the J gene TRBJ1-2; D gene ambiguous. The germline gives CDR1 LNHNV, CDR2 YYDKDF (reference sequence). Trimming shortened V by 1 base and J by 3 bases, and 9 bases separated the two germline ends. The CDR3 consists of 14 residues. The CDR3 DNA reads TGTGCCACCAGCAGAGGCTTCGGGGACTATGGCTACACCTTC. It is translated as CATSRGFGDYGYTF.

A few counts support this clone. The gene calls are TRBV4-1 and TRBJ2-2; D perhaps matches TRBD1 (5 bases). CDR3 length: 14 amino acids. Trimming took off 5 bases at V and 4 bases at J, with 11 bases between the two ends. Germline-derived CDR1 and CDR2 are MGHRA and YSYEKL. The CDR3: CASSGQGATGELFF. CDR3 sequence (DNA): TGCGCCAGCAGCGGCCAGGGCGCCACCGGGGAGCTGTTTTTT.

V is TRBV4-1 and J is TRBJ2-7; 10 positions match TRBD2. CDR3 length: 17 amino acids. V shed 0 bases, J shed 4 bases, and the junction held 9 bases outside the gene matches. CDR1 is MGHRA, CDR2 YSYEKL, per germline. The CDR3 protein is CASSQDASGRTQYEQYF. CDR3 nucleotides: TGCGCCAGCAGCCAAGATGCTAGCGGGAGAACCCAGTACGAGCAGTACTTC.

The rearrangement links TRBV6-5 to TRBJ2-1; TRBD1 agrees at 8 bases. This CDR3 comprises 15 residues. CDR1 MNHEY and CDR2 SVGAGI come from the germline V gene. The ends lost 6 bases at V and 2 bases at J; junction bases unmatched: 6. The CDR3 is CASSPWTGTYNEQFF. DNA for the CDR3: TGTGCCAGCAGCCCGTGGACAGGGACCTACAATGAGCAGTTCTTC.

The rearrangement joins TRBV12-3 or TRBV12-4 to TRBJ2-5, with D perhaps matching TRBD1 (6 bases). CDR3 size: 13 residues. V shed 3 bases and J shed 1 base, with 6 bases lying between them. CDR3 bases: TGTGCCAGCAGTTTGGACAGCCAAGAGACCCAGTACTTC. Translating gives CASSLDSQETQYF.

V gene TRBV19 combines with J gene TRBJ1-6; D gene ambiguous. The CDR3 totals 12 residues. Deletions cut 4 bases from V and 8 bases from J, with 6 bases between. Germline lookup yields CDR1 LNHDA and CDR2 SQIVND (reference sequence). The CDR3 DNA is TGTGCCAGTAGTAACCCAGATTCACCCCTCCACTTT. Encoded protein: CASSNPDSPLHF.

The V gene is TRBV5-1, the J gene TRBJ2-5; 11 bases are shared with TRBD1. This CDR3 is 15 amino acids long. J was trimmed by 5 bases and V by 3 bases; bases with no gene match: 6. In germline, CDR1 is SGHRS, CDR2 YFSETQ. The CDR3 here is CASSSGTGGLETQYF. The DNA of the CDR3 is TGCGCCAGCAGCTCCGGGACAGGGGGTTTGGAGACCCAGTACTTC. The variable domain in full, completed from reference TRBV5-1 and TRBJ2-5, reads KAGVTQTPRYLIKTRGQQVTLSCSPISGHRSVSWYQQTPGQGLQFLFEYFSETQRNKGNFPGRFSGRQFSNSRSEMNVSTLELGDSALYLCASSSGTGGLETQYFGPGTRLLVL.

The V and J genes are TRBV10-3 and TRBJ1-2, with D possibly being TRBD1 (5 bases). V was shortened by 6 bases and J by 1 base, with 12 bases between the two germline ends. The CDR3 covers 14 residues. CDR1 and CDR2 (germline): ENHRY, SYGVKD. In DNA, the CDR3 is TGTGCCATCAGAGATGGACACAATAACTATGGCTACACCTTC. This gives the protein CAIRDGHNNYGYTF.

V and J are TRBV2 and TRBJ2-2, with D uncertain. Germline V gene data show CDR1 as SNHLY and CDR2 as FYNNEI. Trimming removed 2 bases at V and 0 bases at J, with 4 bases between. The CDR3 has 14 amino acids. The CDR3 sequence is CASSEQANTGELFF. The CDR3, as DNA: TGTGCCAGCAGTGAACAGGCGAACACCGGGGAGCTGTTTTTT.

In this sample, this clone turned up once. CDR3 coding DNA: TGTGCCAGTAGTATACAACAGGGGGCAACTGGAAACACCATATATTTT. The encoded protein is CASSIQQGATGNTIYF. The chain joins TRBV19 to TRBJ1-3; 9 bases fit TRBD1. Trimming removed 2 bases from V and 2 bases from J; junction bases left unmatched: 4. CDR1 is LNHDA and CDR2 is SQIVND in the germline V gene (reference sequence). The CDR3 is 16 residues long.

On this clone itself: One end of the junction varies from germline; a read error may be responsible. The DNA of the CDR3 is TGTGCCAGCAGCCAACCCCCCGGGGAGAACCACTTC. Translating gives CASSQPPGENHF. The chain employs TRBV14 and TRBJ2-4; tentative D call: TRBD2 (5 bases). CDR3 size: 12 residues. Germline values: CDR1 SGHDN, CDR2 FVKESK.

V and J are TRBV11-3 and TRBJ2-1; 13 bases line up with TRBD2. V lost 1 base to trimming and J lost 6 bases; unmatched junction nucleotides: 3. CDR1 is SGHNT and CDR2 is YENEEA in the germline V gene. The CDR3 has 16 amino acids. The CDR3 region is CASSLAGTSGINEQFF. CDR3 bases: TGTGCCAGCAGCTTAGCCGGGACTAGCGGGATCAATGAGCAGTTCTTC.

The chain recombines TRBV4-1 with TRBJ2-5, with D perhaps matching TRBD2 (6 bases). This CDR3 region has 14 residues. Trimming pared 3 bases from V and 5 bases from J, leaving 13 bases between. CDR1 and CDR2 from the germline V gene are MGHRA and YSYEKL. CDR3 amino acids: CASSQLRGIETQYF. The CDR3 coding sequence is TGCGCCAGCAGCCAGTTACGGGGGATCGAGACCCAGTACTTC.

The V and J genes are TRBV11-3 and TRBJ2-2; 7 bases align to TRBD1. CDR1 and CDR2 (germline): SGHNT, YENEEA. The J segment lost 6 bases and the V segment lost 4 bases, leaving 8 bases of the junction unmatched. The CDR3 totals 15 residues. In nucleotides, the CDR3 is TGTGCCAGCAGCTCGATAAATCAGGGGGCCGGGGAGCTGTTTTTT. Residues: CASSSINQGAGELFF.

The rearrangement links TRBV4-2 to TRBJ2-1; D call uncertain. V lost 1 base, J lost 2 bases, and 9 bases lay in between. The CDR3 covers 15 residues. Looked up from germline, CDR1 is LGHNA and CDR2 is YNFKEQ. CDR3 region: CASSQGRSAYNEQFF. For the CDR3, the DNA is TGTGCCAGCAGCCAAGGGAGATCGGCCTACAATGAGCAGTTCTTC.

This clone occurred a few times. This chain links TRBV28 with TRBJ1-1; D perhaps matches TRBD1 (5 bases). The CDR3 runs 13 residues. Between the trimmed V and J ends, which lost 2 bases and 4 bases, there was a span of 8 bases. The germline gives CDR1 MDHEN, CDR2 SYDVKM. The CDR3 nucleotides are TGTGCCAGCAGTTTAACCGGGGGCACTGAAGCTTTCTTT. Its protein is CASSLTGGTEAFF.

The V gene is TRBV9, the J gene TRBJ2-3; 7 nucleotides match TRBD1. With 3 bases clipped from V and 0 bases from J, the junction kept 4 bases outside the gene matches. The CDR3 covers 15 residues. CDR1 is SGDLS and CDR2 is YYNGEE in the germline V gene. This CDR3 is CASSGDSTSTDTQYF. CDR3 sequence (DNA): TGTGCCAGCAGCGGGGACAGTACTAGCACAGATACGCAGTATTTT.

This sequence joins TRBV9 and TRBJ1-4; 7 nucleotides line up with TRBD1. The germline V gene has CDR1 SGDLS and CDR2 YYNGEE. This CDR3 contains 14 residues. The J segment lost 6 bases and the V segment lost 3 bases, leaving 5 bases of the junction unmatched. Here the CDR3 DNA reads TGTGCCAGCAGCGGCCGTACAGGGGATGAAAAACTGTTTTTT. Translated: CASSGRTGDEKLFF.

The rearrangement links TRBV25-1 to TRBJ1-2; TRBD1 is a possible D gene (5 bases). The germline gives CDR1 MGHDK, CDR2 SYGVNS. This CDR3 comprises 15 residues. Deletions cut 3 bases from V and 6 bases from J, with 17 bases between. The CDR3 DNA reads TGTGCCAGCAGTGAGAATTCCCAGGGTGTGGATGGCTACACCTTC. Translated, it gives CASSENSQGVDGYTF.

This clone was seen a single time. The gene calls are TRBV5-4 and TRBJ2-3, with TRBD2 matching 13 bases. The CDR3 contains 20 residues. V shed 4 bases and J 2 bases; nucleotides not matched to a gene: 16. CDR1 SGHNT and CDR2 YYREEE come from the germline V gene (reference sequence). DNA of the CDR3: TGTGCCAGCAGCCCGTTAAGAGGGACTAGCGGGGTCCGGTCCACAGATACGCAGTATTTT. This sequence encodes CASSPLRGTSGVRSTDTQYF.

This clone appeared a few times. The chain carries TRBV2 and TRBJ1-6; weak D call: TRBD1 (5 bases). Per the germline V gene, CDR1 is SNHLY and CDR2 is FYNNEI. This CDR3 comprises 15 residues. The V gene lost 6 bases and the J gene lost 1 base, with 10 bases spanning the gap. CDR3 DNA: TGTGCCAGCAGCCCGGGGGGTTCCTATAATTCACCCCTCCACTTT. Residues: CASSPGGSYNSPLHF.

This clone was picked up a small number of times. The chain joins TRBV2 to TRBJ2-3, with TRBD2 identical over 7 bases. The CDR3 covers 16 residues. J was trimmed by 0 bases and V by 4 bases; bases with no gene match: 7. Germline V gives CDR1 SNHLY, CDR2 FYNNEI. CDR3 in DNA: TGTGCCAGCAGTGTCTATAGTAGCGGGAGCACAGATACGCAGTATTTT. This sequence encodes CASSVYSSGSTDTQYF. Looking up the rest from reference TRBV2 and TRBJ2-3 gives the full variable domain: EPEVTQTPSHQVTQMGQEVILRCVPISNHLYFYWYRQILGQKVEFLVSFYNNEISEKSEIFDDQFSVERPDGSNFTLKIRSTKLEDSAMYFCASSVYSSGSTDTQYFGPGTRLTVL.

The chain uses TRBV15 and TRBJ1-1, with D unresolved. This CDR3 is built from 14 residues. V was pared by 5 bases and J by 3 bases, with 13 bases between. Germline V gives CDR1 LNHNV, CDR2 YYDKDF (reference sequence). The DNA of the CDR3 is TGTGCCACCAGCGAACAGAGGCGGGACACTGAAGCTTTCTTT. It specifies CATSEQRRDTEAFF.

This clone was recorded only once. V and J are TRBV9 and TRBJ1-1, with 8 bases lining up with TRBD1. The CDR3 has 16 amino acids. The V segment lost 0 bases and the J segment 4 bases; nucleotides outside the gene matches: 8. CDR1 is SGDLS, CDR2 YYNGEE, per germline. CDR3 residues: CASSVEVTGASTEAFF. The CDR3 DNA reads TGTGCCAGCAGCGTAGAAGTGACAGGGGCCTCCACTGAAGCTTTCTTT.

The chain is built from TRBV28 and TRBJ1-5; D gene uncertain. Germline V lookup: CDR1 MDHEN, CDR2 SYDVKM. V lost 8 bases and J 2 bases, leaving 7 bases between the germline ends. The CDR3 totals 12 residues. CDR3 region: CASEVGNQPQHF. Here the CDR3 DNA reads TGTGCCAGCGAGGTGGGCAATCAGCCCCAGCATTTT.

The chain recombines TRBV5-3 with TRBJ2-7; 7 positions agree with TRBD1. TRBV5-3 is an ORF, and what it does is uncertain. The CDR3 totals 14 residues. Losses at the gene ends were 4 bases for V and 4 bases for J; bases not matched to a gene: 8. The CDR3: CARSHSGQPYEQYF. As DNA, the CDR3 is TGTGCCAGAAGCCATTCGGGACAGCCTTACGAGCAGTACTTC.

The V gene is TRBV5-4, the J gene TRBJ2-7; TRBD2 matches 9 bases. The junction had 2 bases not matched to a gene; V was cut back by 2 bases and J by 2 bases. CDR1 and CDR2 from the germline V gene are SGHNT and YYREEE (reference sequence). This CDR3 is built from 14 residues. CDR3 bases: TGTGCCAGCAGCTTAGCGGGGGGAACCTACGAGCAGTACTTC. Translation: CASSLAGGTYEQYF.